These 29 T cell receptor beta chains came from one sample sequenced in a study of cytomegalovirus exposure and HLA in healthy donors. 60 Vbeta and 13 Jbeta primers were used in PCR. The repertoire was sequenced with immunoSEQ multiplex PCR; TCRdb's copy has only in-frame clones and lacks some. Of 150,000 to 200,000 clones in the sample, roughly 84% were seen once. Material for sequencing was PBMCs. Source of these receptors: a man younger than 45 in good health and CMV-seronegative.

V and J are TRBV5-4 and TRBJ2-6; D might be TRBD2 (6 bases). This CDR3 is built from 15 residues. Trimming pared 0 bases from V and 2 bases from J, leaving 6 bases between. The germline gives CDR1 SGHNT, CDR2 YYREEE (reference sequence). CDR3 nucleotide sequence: TGTGCCAGCAGCTTGGGGGGGGCTGGGGCCAACGTCCTGACTTTC. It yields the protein CASSLGGAGANVLTF.

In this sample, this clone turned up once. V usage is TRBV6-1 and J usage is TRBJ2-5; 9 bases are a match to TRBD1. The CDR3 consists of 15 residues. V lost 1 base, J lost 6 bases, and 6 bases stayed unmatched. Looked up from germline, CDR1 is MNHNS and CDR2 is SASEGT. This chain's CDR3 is CASSEVGQGRKTQYF. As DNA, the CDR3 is TGTGCCAGCAGTGAAGTGGGACAGGGTAGAAAGACCCAGTACTTC.

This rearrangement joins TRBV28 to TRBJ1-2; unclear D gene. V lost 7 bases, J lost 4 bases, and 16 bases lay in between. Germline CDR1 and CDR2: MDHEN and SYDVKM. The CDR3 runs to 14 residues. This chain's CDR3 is CASTAPESFYGYTF. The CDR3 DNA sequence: TGTGCCAGCACCGCCCCGGAGTCTTTCTATGGCTACACCTTC.

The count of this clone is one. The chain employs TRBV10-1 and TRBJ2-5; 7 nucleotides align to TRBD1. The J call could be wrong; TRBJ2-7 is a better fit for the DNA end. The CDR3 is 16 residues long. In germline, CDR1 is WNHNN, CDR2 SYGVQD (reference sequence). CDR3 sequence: CASSEMGQSGSYEQYF. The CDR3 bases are TGCGCCAGCAGTGAGATGGGACAGAGTGGCTCCTACGAGCAGTACTTC.

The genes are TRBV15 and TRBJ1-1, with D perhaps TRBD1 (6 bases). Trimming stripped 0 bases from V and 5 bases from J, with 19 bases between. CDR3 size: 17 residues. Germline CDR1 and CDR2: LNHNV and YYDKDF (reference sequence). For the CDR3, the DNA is TGTGCCACCAGCAGAGATCAGGGCAGGGGAGGGGAGACTGAAGCTTTCTTT. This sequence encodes CATSRDQGRGGETEAFF.

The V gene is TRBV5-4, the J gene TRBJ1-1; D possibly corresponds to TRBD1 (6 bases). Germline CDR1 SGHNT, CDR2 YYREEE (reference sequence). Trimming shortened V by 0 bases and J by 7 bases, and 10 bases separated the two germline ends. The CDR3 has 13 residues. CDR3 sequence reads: CASSLDEQGEAFF. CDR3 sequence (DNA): TGTGCCAGCAGCTTGGACGAACAGGGTGAAGCTTTCTTT. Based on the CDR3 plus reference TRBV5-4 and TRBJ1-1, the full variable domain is ETGVTQSPTHLIKTRGQQVTLRCSSQSGHNTVSWYQQALGQGPQFIFQYYREEENGRGNFPPRFSGLQFPNYSSELNVNALELDDSALYLCASSLDEQGEAFFGQGTRLTVV.

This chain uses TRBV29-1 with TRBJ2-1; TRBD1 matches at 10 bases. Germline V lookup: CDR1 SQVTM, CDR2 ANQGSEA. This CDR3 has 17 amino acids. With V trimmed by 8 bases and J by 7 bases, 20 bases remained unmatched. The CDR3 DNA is TGCAGCATTCACCGCAGGGGGGACAGGGGCGGTTTGAATGAGCAGTTCTTC. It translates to CSIHRRGDRGGLNEQFF.

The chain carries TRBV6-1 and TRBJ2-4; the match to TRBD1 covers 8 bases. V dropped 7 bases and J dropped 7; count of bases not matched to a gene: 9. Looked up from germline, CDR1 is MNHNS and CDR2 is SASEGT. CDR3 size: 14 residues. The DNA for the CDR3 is TGTGCCAGCACTCTAACAGGGGGAAGTAACATTCAGTACTTC. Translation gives CASTLTGGSNIQYF.

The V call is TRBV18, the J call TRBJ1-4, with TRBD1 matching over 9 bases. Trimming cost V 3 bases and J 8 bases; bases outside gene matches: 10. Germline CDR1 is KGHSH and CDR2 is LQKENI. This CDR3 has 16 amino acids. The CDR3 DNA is TGTGCCAGCTCACCCCCGCCGGGACAGGGAGAAGAAAAACTGTTTTTT. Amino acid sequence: CASSPPPGQGEEKLFF.

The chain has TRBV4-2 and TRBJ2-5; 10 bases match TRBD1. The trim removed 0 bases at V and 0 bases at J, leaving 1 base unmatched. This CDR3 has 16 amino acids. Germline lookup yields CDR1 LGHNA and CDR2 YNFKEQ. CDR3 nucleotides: TGTGCCAGCAGCCAAGAGGGACAGGGGAACCAAGAGACCCAGTACTTC. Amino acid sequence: CASSQEGQGNQETQYF.

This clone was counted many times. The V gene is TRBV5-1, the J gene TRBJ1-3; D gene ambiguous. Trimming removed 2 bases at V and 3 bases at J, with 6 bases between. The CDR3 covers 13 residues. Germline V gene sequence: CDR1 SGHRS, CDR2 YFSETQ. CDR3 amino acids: CASSLEGGNTIYF. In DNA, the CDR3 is TGCGCCAGCAGCTTAGAGGGTGGAAACACCATATATTTT.

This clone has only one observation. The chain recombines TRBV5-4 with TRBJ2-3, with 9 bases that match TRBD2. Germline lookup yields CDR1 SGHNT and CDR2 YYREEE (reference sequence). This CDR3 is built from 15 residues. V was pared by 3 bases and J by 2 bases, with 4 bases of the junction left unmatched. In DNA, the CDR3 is TGTGCCAGCAGCTGGACTAGCGAAAACACAGATACGCAGTATTTT. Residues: CASSWTSENTDTQYF.

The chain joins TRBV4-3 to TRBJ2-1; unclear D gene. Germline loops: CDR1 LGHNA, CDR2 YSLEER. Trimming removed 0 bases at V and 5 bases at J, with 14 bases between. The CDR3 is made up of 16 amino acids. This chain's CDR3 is CASSQDSSREDNEQFF. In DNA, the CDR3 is TGCGCCAGCAGCCAAGACTCTTCGCGTGAGGACAATGAGCAGTTCTTC.

CDR3 loop: CASSLELPGYEQYF. CDR3 nucleotides: TGTGCCAGCAGCTTAGAATTGCCCGGGTACGAGCAGTACTTC. V usage is TRBV11-2 and J usage is TRBJ2-7; D ambiguous. Germline CDR1 is SGHAT and CDR2 is FQNNGV. Trimming took 0 bases from V and 4 from J, leaving 10 bases between them. The CDR3 loop spans 14 amino acids.

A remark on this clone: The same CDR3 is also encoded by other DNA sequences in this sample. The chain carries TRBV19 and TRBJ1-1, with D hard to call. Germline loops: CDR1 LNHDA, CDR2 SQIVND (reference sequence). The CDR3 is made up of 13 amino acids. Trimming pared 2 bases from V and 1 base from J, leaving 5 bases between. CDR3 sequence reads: CASSITGNTEAFF. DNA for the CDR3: TGTGCCAGTAGTATAACGGGGAACACTGAAGCTTTCTTT.

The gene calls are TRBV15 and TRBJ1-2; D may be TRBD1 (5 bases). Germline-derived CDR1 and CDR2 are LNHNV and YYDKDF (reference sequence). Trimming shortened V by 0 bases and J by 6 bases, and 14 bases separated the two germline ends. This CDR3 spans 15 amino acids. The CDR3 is CATSRDRVSPNGYTF. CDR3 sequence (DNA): TGTGCCACCAGCAGAGACAGGGTATCGCCTAATGGCTACACCTTC.

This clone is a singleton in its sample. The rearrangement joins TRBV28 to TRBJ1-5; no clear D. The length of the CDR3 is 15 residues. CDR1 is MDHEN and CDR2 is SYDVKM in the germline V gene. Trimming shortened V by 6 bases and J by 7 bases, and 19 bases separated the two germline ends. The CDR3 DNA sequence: TGTGCCAGCAGCCCCTGGACGACCAGCGGACAGCCCCAGCATTTT. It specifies CASSPWTTSGQPQHF.

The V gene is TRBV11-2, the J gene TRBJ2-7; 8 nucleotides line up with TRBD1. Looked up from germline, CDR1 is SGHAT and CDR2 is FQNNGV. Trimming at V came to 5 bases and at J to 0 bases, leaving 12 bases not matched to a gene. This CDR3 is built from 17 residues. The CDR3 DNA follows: TGTGCCAGCAGCCTCACATTGGACAGGGAATACTCCTACGAGCAGTACTTC. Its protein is CASSLTLDREYSYEQYF.

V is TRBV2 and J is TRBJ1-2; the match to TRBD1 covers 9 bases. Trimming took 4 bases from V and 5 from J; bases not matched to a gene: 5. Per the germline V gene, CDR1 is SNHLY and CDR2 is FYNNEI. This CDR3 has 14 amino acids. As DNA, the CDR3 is TGTGCCAGCAGTGGGGACAGGGCCGCATATGGCTACACCTTC. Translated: CASSGDRAAYGYTF. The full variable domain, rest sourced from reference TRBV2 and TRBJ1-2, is EPEVTQTPSHQVTQMGQEVILRCVPISNHLYFYWYRQILGQKVEFLVSFYNNEISEKSEIFDDQFSVERPDGSNFTLKIRSTKLEDSAMYFCASSGDRAAYGYTFGSGTRLTVV.

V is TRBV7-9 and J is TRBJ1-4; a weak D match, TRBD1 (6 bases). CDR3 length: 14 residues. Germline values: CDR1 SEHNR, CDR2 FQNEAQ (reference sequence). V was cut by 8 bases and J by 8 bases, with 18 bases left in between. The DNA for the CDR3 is TGTGCCAGCGGCCGGGACAAACCAAGCGAAAAACTGTTTTTT. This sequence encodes CASGRDKPSEKLFF. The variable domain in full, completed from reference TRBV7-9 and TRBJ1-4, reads DTGVSQNPRHKITKRGQNVTFRCDPISEHNRLYWYRQTLGQGPEFLTYFQNEAQLEKSRLLSDRFSAERPKGSFSTLEIQRTEQGDSAMYLCASGRDKPSEKLFFGSGTQLSVL.

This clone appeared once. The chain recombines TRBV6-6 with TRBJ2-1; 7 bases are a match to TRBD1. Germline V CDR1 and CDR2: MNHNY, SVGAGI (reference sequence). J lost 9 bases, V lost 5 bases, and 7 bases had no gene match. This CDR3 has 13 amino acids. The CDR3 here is CASSQTGVSEQFF. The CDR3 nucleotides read TGTGCCAGCAGTCAAACAGGGGTCTCTGAGCAGTTCTTC.

The CDR3: CASSVNRGGEQYF. The CDR3 nucleotides are TGTGCCAGCAGCGTTAACAGGGGTGGCGAGCAGTACTTC. The chain couples TRBV7-3 to TRBJ2-7, with 7 bases fitting TRBD1. The CDR3 contains 13 residues. CDR1 and CDR2 from the germline V gene are SGHTA and FQGTGA. V was pared by 5 bases and J by 6 bases, with 7 bases of the junction left unmatched. Based on the CDR3 plus reference TRBV7-3 and TRBJ2-7, the full variable domain is GAGVSQTPSNKVTEKGKYVELRCDPISGHTALYWYRQSLGQGPEFLIYFQGTGAADDSGLPNDRFFAVRPEGSVSTLKIQRTERGDSAVYLCASSVNRGGEQYFGPGTRLTVT.

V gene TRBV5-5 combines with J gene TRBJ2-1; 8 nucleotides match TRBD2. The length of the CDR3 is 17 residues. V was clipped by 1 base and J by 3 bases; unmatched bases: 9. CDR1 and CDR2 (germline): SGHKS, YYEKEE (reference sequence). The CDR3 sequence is CASSLYPLRGDYNEQFF. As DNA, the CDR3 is TGTGCCAGCAGCTTGTATCCGCTGCGGGGGGACTACAATGAGCAGTTCTTC.

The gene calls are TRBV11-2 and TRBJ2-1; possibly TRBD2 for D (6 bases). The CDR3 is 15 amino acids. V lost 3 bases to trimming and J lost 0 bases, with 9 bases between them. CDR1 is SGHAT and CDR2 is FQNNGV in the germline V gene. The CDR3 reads CASSFSGYSYNEQFF. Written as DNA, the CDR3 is TGTGCCAGCAGCTTTAGCGGTTACTCCTACAATGAGCAGTTCTTC.

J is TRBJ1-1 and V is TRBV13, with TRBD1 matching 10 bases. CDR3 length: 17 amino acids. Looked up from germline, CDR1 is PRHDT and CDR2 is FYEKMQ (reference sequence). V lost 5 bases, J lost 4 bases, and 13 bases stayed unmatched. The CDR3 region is CASSLGQGYSGGTEAFF. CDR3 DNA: TGTGCCAGCAGCCTGGGACAGGGGTATAGCGGGGGCACTGAAGCTTTCTTT.

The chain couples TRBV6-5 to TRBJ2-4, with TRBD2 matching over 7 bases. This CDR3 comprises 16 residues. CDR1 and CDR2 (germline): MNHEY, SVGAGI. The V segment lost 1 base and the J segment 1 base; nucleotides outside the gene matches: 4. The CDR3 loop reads CASSYWGGNAKNIQYF. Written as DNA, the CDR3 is TGTGCCAGCAGTTACTGGGGGGGGAACGCCAAAAACATTCAGTACTTC.

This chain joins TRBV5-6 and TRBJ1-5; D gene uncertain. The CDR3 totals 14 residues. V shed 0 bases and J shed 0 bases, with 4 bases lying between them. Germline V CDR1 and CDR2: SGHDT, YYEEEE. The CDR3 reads CASSLVYSNQPQHF. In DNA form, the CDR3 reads TGTGCCAGCAGCTTGGTTTATAGCAATCAGCCCCAGCATTTT.

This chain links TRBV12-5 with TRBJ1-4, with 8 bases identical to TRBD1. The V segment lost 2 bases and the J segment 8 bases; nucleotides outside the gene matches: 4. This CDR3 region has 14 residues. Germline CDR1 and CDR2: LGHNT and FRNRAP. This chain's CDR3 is CASGLTGTGEKLFF. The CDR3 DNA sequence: TGTGCTAGTGGTTTGACAGGGACAGGCGAAAAACTGTTTTTT.

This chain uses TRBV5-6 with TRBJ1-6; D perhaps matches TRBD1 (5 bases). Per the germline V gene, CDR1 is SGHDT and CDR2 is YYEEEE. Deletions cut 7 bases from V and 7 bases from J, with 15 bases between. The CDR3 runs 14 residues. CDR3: CASQITGGNSPLHF. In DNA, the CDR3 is TGTGCCAGCCAAATAACTGGGGGGAATTCACCCCTCCACTTT.